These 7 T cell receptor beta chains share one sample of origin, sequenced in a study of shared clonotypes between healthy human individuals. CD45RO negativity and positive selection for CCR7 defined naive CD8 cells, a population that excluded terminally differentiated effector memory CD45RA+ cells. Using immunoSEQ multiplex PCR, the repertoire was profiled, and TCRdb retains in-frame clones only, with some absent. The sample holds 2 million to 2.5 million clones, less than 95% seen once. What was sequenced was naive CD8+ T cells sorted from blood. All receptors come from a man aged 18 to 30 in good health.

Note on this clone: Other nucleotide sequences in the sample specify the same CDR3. The CDR3 loop is CASSFAGGAYEQYF. The CDR3 DNA reads as TGTGCCAGCAGTTTCGCGGGAGGGGCCTACGAGCAGTACTTC. This chain connects TRBV27 to TRBJ2-7, with 9 bases fitting TRBD2. The CDR3 extends over 14 amino acids. The V and J ends lost 3 bases and 2 bases, in that order; junction bases with no gene match: 2. The V gene's germline CDR1 is MNHEY and CDR2 SMNVEV (reference sequence).

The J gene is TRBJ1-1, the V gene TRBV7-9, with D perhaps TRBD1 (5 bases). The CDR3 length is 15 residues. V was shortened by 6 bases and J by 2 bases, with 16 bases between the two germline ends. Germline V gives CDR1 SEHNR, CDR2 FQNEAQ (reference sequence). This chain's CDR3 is CASSPERGYNTEAFF. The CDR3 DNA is TGTGCCAGCAGTCCCGAAAGGGGCTACAACACTGAAGCTTTCTTT.

CDR3 sequence reads: CASYPYREMSYEQYF. The CDR3 DNA follows: TGTGCCAGTTATCCGTACAGGGAAATGTCCTACGAGCAGTACTTC. The rearrangement joins TRBV2 to TRBJ2-7, with D perhaps TRBD1 (6 bases). The germline V gene encodes CDR1 SNHLY and CDR2 FYNNEI. This CDR3 contains 15 residues. V shed 9 bases and J shed 1 base, with 19 bases lying between them.

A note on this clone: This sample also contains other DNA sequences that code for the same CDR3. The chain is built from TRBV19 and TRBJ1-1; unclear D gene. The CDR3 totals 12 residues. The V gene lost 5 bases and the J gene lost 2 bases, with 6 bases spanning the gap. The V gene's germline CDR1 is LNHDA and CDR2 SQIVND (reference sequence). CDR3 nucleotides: TGTGCCAGTAGTTTATCTAACACTGAAGCTTTCTTT. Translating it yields CASSLSNTEAFF. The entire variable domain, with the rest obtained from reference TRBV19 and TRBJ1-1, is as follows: DGGITQSPKYLFRKEGQNVTLSCEQNLNHDAMYWYRQDPGQGLRLIYYSQIVNDFQKGDIAEGYSVSREKKESFPLTVTSAQKNPTAFYLCASSLSNTEAFFGQGTRLTVV.

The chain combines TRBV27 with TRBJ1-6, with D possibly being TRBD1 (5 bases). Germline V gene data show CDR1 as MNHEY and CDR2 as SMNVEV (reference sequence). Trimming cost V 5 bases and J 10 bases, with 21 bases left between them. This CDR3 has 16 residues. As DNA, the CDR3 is TGTGCCAGCAGTCTCCTGGGACCGGAGGTGAAGTCACCCCTCCACTTT. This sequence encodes CASSLLGPEVKSPLHF.

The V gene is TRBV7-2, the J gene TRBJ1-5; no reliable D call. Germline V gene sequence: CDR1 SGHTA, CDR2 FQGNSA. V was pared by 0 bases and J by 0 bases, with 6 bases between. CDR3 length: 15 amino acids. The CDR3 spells CASSLALDSNQPQHF. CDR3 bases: TGTGCCAGCAGCTTAGCTTTGGATAGCAATCAGCCCCAGCATTTT.

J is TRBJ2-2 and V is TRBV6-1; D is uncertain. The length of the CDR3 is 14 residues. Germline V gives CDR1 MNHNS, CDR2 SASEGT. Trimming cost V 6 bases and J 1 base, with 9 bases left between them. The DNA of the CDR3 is TGTGCCAGCAGCGTACATGGGAACACCGGGGAGCTGTTTTTT. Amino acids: CASSVHGNTGELFF.